This TCR beta chain stems from a study of blood T cell repertoires in COVID-19. Across the study: Sources were T cells, B-cell-depleted T cells, or PBMCs; the material itself was cDNA or gDNA.

With V trimmed by 3 bases and J by 6 bases, 6 bases remained unmatched. This CDR3 has 15 amino acids. The germline V gene has CDR1 SGHDT and CDR2 YYEEEE. Original processing methods: The authors estimated nucleated cell counts from reference gene primer amplification. The protocol was immunoSEQ multiplex PCR, while the TCRdb copy is restricted to in-frame clones and leaves out a portion. V and J calls and clone size are those listed in that table; D and trimming were worked out from the DNA. The sample lists 150,000 to 200,000 clones; under 85% were seen once. The receptor comes from a woman at least 80 years old with acute or convalescent COVID-19. The rearrangement uses TRBV5-6 and TRBJ2-2; 9 nucleotides match TRBD1. Sequencing was carried out using peripheral blood. In DNA, the CDR3 is TGTGCCAGCAGCTCCGGGACAGGGTTGCCCGGGGAGCTGTTTTTT. It translates to CASSSGTGLPGELFF.